In this sample, the clone carrying this TCR beta chain turned up once. This specimen belongs to a study of Tregs in tolerant kidney transplant recipients. For the study at large: Mixed chimerism was transient after nonmyeloablative marrow transplants from related graft donors.

Measured with immunoSEQ multiplex PCR; TCRdb has only the in-frame clones, and not every one. The sample contains about 73,000 clones, approximately 90% of which appear only once. Thawed PBMCs were FACS-sorted into unstimulated CD4+CD25+CD127- regulatory T cells, CD4+CD25- non-regulatory cells, CD4 and CD8 cells. Germline CDR1 reads SNHLY; CDR2 reads FYNNEI. This CDR3 region has 14 residues. With 5 bases removed from V and 4 bases from J, the gap between germline ends came to 15 bases. The rearrangement uses TRBV2 and TRBJ2-7, with a possible D match to TRBD1 (7 bases). This clonotype was obtained from a human donor who received a combined kidney and bone marrow transplant. This specimen consisted of Tregs from blood, obtained before the transplant. The CDR3 nucleotides read TGTGCCAGCAGTACATATCCAGGGGGGTACGAGCAGTACTTC. This encodes CASSTYPGGYEQYF.